This entry lists 23 T cell receptor beta chains sequenced from one sample in a study of yellow fever vaccine responses in identical twins. TCRdb re-called the RT-PCR reads through MiXCR, storing one row per CDR3 protein. The table includes around 13,000 distinct CDR3 sequences, 70% to 85% detected once. Sample: T cells from blood (PBMCs), unsorted or a sorted subset (not recorded which), taken before or after yellow fever vaccination (not recorded which). Every receptor here comes from a woman aged 18 to 35 who received the yellow fever vaccine.

The J gene is TRBJ1-5, the V gene TRBV18; D is ambiguous. CDR3 size: 14 residues. Trimming removed 3 bases at V and 1 base at J, with 7 bases between. From germline, CDR1 is KGHSH and CDR2 LQKENI. This CDR3 is CASSPLKSNQPQHF. CDR3 DNA sequence: TGTGCCAGCTCACCTTTAAAGAGCAATCAGCCCCAGCATTTT.

The DNA for the CDR3 is TGTGCCAGCAGTGGAGACTGGGGACCCTACGAGCAGTACTTC. Its protein product is CASSGDWGPYEQYF. The V gene is TRBV2, the J gene TRBJ2-7; D might be TRBD1 or TRBD2, each matching 5 bases. This CDR3 is 14 amino acids long. Germline lookup yields CDR1 SNHLY and CDR2 FYNNEI. V dropped 4 bases and J dropped 2 bases, with 12 bases sitting between them.

The CDR3 bases are TGTGCCAGCTCACTCCAGGACAGAAACTACGAGCAGTACTTC. This gives the protein CASSLQDRNYEQYF. The gene calls are TRBV18 and TRBJ2-7; perhaps TRBD1 as D (6 bases). The CDR3 contains 14 residues. The V gene's germline CDR1 is KGHSH and CDR2 LQKENI. V was pared by 4 bases and J by 3 bases, with 13 bases between.

In this sample, this clonotype turned up a few times. The J gene is TRBJ2-1, the V gene TRBV5-5, with D perhaps being TRBD1 or TRBD2 (5 bases each). V lost 0 bases and J 5 bases, leaving 9 bases between the germline ends. CDR3 size: 14 residues. Germline loops: CDR1 SGHKS, CDR2 YYEKEE (reference sequence). The CDR3 region is CASSLGGRNNEQFF. The DNA of the CDR3 is TGTGCCAGCAGCTTGGGGGGACGCAACAATGAGCAGTTCTTC.

This rearrangement joins TRBV29-1 to TRBJ2-3; possibly TRBD2 for D (5 bases). The CDR3 sequence is 13 residues long. Germline assignment: CDR1 SQVTM and CDR2 ANQGSEA. With 3 bases removed from V and 8 bases from J, the gap between germline ends came to 15 bases. CDR3 coding DNA: TGCAGCGTTGAGCTACATGCCCGGGGTACGCAGTATTTT. Its translation is CSVELHARGTQYF.

V usage is TRBV18 and J usage is TRBJ2-3; 10 nucleotides line up with TRBD2. Germline-derived CDR1 and CDR2 are KGHSH and LQKENI. The CDR3 is 16 amino acids. V trimming: 3 bases; J trimming: 1 base; junction bases outside the gene matches: 4. Here the CDR3 DNA reads TGTGCCAGCTCACCCCCGGGACTAGCGCGCACAGATACGCAGTATTTT. Its translation is CASSPPGLARTDTQYF.

This chain links TRBV18 with TRBJ2-7; D not resolved. The CDR3 is 12 amino acids. The V gene lost 6 bases and the J gene lost 3 bases, with 9 bases spanning the gap. Germline V CDR1 and CDR2: KGHSH, LQKENI. The CDR3 nucleotides read TGTGCCAGCTCGAACACCGTCTACGAGCAGTACTTC. The encoded protein is CASSNTVYEQYF.

The rearrangement joins TRBV11-2 to TRBJ2-1, with TRBD2 matching over 8 bases. CDR1 and CDR2 (germline): SGHAT, FQNNGV. The CDR3 has 15 amino acids. V lost 3 bases to trimming and J lost 4 bases; unmatched junction nucleotides: 5. The CDR3 coding sequence is TGTGCCAGCAGCTTTCGACTAGCGCGGTACAATGAGCAGTTCTTC. Translated, it gives CASSFRLARYNEQFF.

The chain combines TRBV10-2 with TRBJ2-5; TRBD2 aligns across 8 bases. From germline, CDR1 is WSHSY and CDR2 SAAADI. The length of the CDR3 is 14 residues. V lost 6 bases and J lost 2; bases outside the gene matches: 5. CDR3: CASRVAGRQETQYF. For the CDR3, the DNA is TGCGCCAGCAGAGTAGCGGGGAGACAAGAGACCCAGTACTTC.

This clonotype was found a few times. The chain recombines TRBV13 with TRBJ2-3; possibly TRBD1 or TRBD2 for D (5 bases each). The CDR3 sequence is 13 residues long. In germline, CDR1 is PRHDT, CDR2 FYEKMQ (reference sequence). Trimming took off 8 bases at V and 5 bases at J, with 14 bases between the two ends. CDR3 in amino acids: CASRRDPIDTQYF. CDR3 DNA sequence: TGTGCCAGCCGCAGGGACCCTATAGATACGCAGTATTTT.

The gene calls are TRBV7-9 and TRBJ2-2; 9 nucleotides align to TRBD1. The CDR3 covers 17 residues. The J segment lost 3 bases and the V segment lost 5 bases, leaving 10 bases of the junction unmatched. Germline V lookup: CDR1 SEHNR, CDR2 FQNEAQ (reference sequence). DNA for the CDR3: TGTGCCAGCAGCCGTCTGCCGGGACAGGGCGACACCGGGGAGCTGTTTTTT. It codes for CASSRLPGQGDTGELFF.

This clonotype was seen a few times. This chain connects TRBV10-3 to TRBJ1-1; D ambiguous. The germline gives CDR1 ENHRY, CDR2 SYGVKD. This CDR3 has 13 residues. Trimming pared 5 bases from V and 1 base from J, leaving 8 bases between. This chain's CDR3 is CAISPPENTEAFF. DNA for the CDR3: TGTGCCATCAGTCCCCCGGAGAACACTGAAGCTTTCTTT.

This clonotype occurred a few times. This chain links TRBV11-1 with TRBJ2-7; 14 bases match TRBD2. Germline lookup yields CDR1 SGHAT and CDR2 FQDESV (reference sequence). This CDR3 is built from 15 residues. The J segment lost 4 bases and the V segment lost 4 bases, leaving 3 bases of the junction unmatched. This chain's CDR3 is CASSSRTSGRYEQYF. The CDR3 coding sequence is TGTGCCAGCAGCTCAAGGACTAGCGGGAGGTACGAGCAGTACTTC.

The J gene is TRBJ2-7, the V gene TRBV20-1, with no clear D. CDR1 is DFQATT, CDR2 SNEGSKA, per germline (reference sequence). This CDR3 region has 13 residues. V lost 3 bases and J 0 bases, leaving 9 bases between the germline ends. The CDR3: CSARNRSSYEQYV. CDR3 nucleotides: TGCAGTGCTAGGAACCGATCCTCCTACGAGCAGTACGTC.

The chain uses TRBV3-1 and TRBJ2-7, with TRBD1 matching 7 bases. Germline-derived CDR1 and CDR2 are LGHDT and YNNKEL (reference sequence). The CDR3 covers 14 residues. The junction had 3 bases not matched to a gene; V was cut back by 3 bases and J by 1 base. The CDR3 protein is CASSQGQLSYEQYF. CDR3 DNA sequence: TGTGCCAGCAGCCAGGGACAGTTGTCCTACGAGCAGTACTTC.

This chain links TRBV13 with TRBJ2-7; D gene unclear. V was cut by 8 bases and J by 3 bases, with 8 bases left in between. Looked up from germline, CDR1 is PRHDT and CDR2 is FYEKMQ (reference sequence). The CDR3 has 11 amino acids. This CDR3 is CASGSHYEQYF. The CDR3 DNA reads as TGTGCCAGCGGGTCCCACTACGAGCAGTACTTC.

The gene calls are TRBV7-9 and TRBJ2-1, with TRBD2 as a possible D gene (6 bases). Looked up from germline, CDR1 is SEHNR and CDR2 is FQNEAQ (reference sequence). This CDR3 is built from 12 residues. The CDR3 DNA reads TGTTCAGGAGGGGCCTCCTACAATGAGCAGTTCTTC. This gives the protein CSGGASYNEQFF. Full variable domain (outside the CDR3, taken from reference TRBV7-9 and TRBJ2-1): DTGVSQNPRHKITKRGQNVTFRCDPISEHNRLYWYRQTLGQGPEFLTYFQNEAQLEKSRLLSDRFSAERPKGSFSTLEIQRTEQGDSAMYLCSGGASYNEQFFGPGTRLTVL.

This clonotype came up once. The rearrangement joins TRBV10-1 to TRBJ1-5; 10 bases map to TRBD1. Germline V gives CDR1 WNHNN, CDR2 SYGVQD (reference sequence). The V segment lost 2 bases and the J segment 0 bases; nucleotides outside the gene matches: 10. This CDR3 is built from 19 residues. The CDR3 spells CASSEIRDRGVNSNQPQHF. The DNA of the CDR3 is TGCGCCAGCAGTGAGATCCGGGACAGGGGCGTAAATAGCAATCAGCCCCAGCATTTT.

The chain employs TRBV2 and TRBJ2-1; weak D call: TRBD1 (5 bases). The V end was cut by 7 bases, the J end by 3 bases, with 13 bases between. The CDR3 spans 14 residues. The germline gives CDR1 SNHLY, CDR2 FYNNEI. The CDR3 nucleotides are TGTGCCAGCAATGCGGACAACTACTACAATGAGCAGTTCTTC. Its translation is CASNADNYYNEQFF.

The chain joins TRBV13 to TRBJ2-3; D perhaps matches TRBD1 (6 bases). This CDR3 region has 13 residues. Germline values: CDR1 PRHDT, CDR2 FYEKMQ (reference sequence). V lost 2 bases and J 5 bases, leaving 8 bases between the germline ends. CDR3 nucleotides: TGTGCCAGCAGCTTACGCAGGGGAGATACGCAGTATTTT. It is translated as CASSLRRGDTQYF.

The V call is TRBV9, the J call TRBJ2-7, with 11 bases lining up with TRBD2. V shed 3 bases, J shed 6 bases, and the junction held 5 bases outside the gene matches. This CDR3 has 14 residues. Per the germline V gene, CDR1 is SGDLS and CDR2 is YYNGEE. CDR3: CASSDTSGSGEQYF. DNA for the CDR3: TGTGCCAGCAGCGATACTAGCGGGAGTGGCGAGCAGTACTTC. The variable domain in full, with the rest retrieved from reference TRBV9 and TRBJ2-7, is DSGVTQTPKHLITATGQRVTLRCSPRSGDLSVYWYQQSLDQGLQFLIQYYNGEERAKGNILERFSAQQFPDLHSELNLSSLELGDSALYFCASSDTSGSGEQYFGPGTRLTVT.

The V and J genes are TRBV11-3 and TRBJ2-1; D remains unclear. The V gene lost 0 bases and the J gene lost 9 bases, with 6 bases spanning the gap. This CDR3 comprises 12 residues. Germline assignment: CDR1 SGHNT and CDR2 YENEEA. This CDR3 is CASSLEVGEQFF. CDR3 nucleotides: TGTGCCAGCAGCTTAGAGGTCGGTGAGCAGTTCTTC.

The genes are TRBV5-1 and TRBJ2-3, with 9 bases aligning to TRBD1. J was trimmed by 4 bases and V by 0 bases; bases with no gene match: 3. CDR3 length: 15 amino acids. Germline loops: CDR1 SGHRS, CDR2 YFSETQ. The CDR3: CASSLGQGGPDTQYF. CDR3 coding DNA: TGCGCCAGCAGCTTGGGACAGGGGGGACCAGATACGCAGTATTTT. The entire variable domain, with the rest obtained from reference TRBV5-1 and TRBJ2-3, is as follows: KAGVTQTPRYLIKTRGQQVTLSCSPISGHRSVSWYQQTPGQGLQFLFEYFSETQRNKGNFPGRFSGRQFSNSRSEMNVSTLELGDSALYLCASSLGQGGPDTQYFGPGTRLTVL.